The present TCR beta chain was sequenced within a study of shared clonotypes between healthy human individuals. Findings and limits, study-wide: What naive subsets generally showed was a larger estimated richness than memory subsets showed. Non-shared clonotypes displayed generation probabilities falling below those of clonotypes present in all four donors. At large depth, rarefaction still showed sorted-subset sequencing to be incomplete.

Remarks on this clone: The antigen is not known.

CDR1 MNHEY and CDR2 SMNVEV come from the germline V gene (reference sequence). V lost 5 bases and J 7 bases, leaving 15 bases between the germline ends. This CDR3 region has 14 residues. Selected positively for CCR7 and CD45RO-negative, naive CD8 cells excluded terminally differentiated effector memory CD45RA+ cells. Several immunoSEQ 96-well plates shared each subset's DNA, each plate a replicate. The data were produced by immunoSEQ multiplex PCR, yet TCRdb's version contains in-frame clones alone and is incomplete. The sample consists of about 2 million clones, about 94% of them appearing once. The TCR was taken from a man in his late teens or twenties in good health. The chain employs TRBV27 and TRBJ2-1; no clear D gene. The sample consisted of naive CD8+ T cells sorted from blood. This chain's CDR3 is CASSPFLVGNEQFF. The CDR3, as DNA: TGTGCCAGCAGTCCATTTCTGGTGGGGAATGAGCAGTTCTTC.